This is a list of T cell receptor beta chains from one sample in a study of OX40 agonist ivuxolimab in advanced cancers. Method: immunoSEQ multiplex PCR; TCRdb's copy keeps in-frame clones and lacks some. The sample lists roughly 14,000 clones; about 81% were seen once. The sequencing used CD4+ or CD8+ T cells sorted from blood, collected in a trial of the OX40 agonist ivuxolimab. These receptors were obtained from an adult with an advanced solid tumor such as melanoma, head and neck, liver or kidney cancer. The CDR3 runs from the conserved cysteine through the conserved F or W. Each record gives: J gene, clone size, D gene, V gene, CDR3 DNA, CDR3 protein. A D gene is named only where the DNA matches it firmly. Only some rows state a clone size, as once, few, many or a class for expanded clones.

j_gene: TRBJ2-2; abundance: .; d_gene: TRBD1; v_gene: TRBV4-2; CDR3nt: TGTGCCAGCAGCCGGGGGACAGGGGACACCGGGGAGCTGTTTTTT; CDR3aa: CASSRGTGDTGELFF
j_gene: TRBJ1-1; abundance: .; d_gene: .; v_gene: TRBV9; CDR3nt: TGTGCCAGCAGCGTAGTTACGAACACTGAAGCTTTCTTT; CDR3aa: CASSVVTNTEAFF
j_gene: TRBJ2-7; abundance: .; d_gene: TRBD2; v_gene: TRBV10-3; CDR3nt: TGTGCCATGGCCGGGGGGACCGAGTCCCGTGAGCAGTACTTC; CDR3aa: CAMAGGTESREQYF
j_gene: TRBJ1-1; abundance: once; d_gene: .; v_gene: TRBV27; CDR3nt: TGTGCCAGCACCCCAACAGGGTCCGGGACTGAAGCTTTCTTT; CDR3aa: CASTPTGSGTEAFF
j_gene: TRBJ1-5; abundance: .; d_gene: .; v_gene: TRBV6-1; CDR3nt: TGTGCCAGCATGGGTAGCAATCAGCCCCAGCATTTT; CDR3aa: CASMGSNQPQHF
j_gene: TRBJ2-2; abundance: .; d_gene: TRBD2; v_gene: TRBV7-6; CDR3nt: TGTGCCAGCAGCTTAAGCCTAGCGGGTGCCTCGGGCACCGGGGAGCTGTTTTTT; CDR3aa: CASSLSLAGASGTGELFF
j_gene: TRBJ2-5; abundance: .; d_gene: TRBD1; v_gene: TRBV2; CDR3nt: TGTGCCAGCATCGACCCGGGACAGTACCAAGAGACCCAGTACTTC; CDR3aa: CASIDPGQYQETQYF
j_gene: TRBJ2-7; abundance: few; d_gene: .; v_gene: TRBV7-2; CDR3nt: TGTGCCAGCAGCCTCTCACCCTACGAGCAGTACTTC; CDR3aa: CASSLSPYEQYF
j_gene: TRBJ1-1; abundance: once; d_gene: .; v_gene: TRBV10-3; CDR3nt: TGTGCCATCAGTGAGAACCTGAACACTGAAGCTTTCTTT; CDR3aa: CAISENLNTEAFF
j_gene: TRBJ1-3; abundance: .; d_gene: TRBD1; v_gene: TRBV4-2; CDR3nt: TGTGCCAGCAGCCAAGATTCAGGGGGGTGGAGTGGAAACACCATATATTTT; CDR3aa: CASSQDSGGWSGNTIYF
j_gene: TRBJ2-5; abundance: .; d_gene: .; v_gene: TRBV14; CDR3nt: TGTGCCAGCAGCCAAGTAAGAACACTCGTACCAGAGACCCAGTACTTC; CDR3aa: CASSQVRTLVPETQYF
j_gene: TRBJ2-5; abundance: .; d_gene: TRBD1; v_gene: TRBV7-9; CDR3nt: TGTGCCAGCAGCCCGGACAGGGAGGTAGAGACCCAGTACTTC; CDR3aa: CASSPDREVETQYF
j_gene: TRBJ2-7; abundance: .; d_gene: TRBD2; v_gene: TRBV9; CDR3nt: TGTGCCAGCAGCCCTCACTCGTCGGGGGGTTCCTACGAGCAGTACTTC; CDR3aa: CASSPHSSGGSYEQYF
j_gene: TRBJ2-3; abundance: few; d_gene: .; v_gene: TRBV11-2; CDR3nt: TGTGCCAGCAGCTTAAAACGAGTTGATACGCAGTATTTT; CDR3aa: CASSLKRVDTQYF